This T cell receptor beta chain was retrieved from a study of T cell repertoires in cytomegalovirus infection. Study-level background: Indications came from public TCR beta signatures; they pointed to CMV infection and to a matching HLA type.

Germline V gene sequence: CDR1 SGHKS, CDR2 YYEKEE (reference sequence). The ends lost 3 bases at V and 4 bases at J; junction bases unmatched: 6. The CDR3 consists of 15 residues. From the reads, TCRdb called clonotypes with MiXCR, one entry per CDR3 protein. The table shows under 200,000 distinct CDR3 sequences, with approximately 9.7% occurring only once. General observations from the study: Cumulated frequencies of public TCR beta families served to identify carriers of CMV plus the relevant HLA. HLA-C-restricted TCR beta clonotypes specific for CMV led the ex vivo response.

This clonotype was observed many times. Its antigen is still unknown. The sequence was obtained from a human donor in good health (CMV status not recorded). Some clones in this sample may be carry-over from other donors' samples. The chain joins TRBV5-5 to TRBJ2-5, with TRBD1 matching over 10 bases. Material for sequencing was PBMCs. DNA for the CDR3: TGTGCCAGCAGCTCCCAGACAGGGGGCCTAGAGACCCAGTACTTC. It encodes CASSSQTGGLETQYF. Combining the CDR3 with reference TRBV5-5 and TRBJ2-5 gives the whole variable domain DAGVTQSPTHLIKTRGQQVTLRCSPISGHKSVSWYQQVLGQGPQFIFQYYEKEERGRGNFPDRFSARQFPNYSSELNVNALLLGDSALYLCASSSQTGGLETQYFGPGTRLLVL.